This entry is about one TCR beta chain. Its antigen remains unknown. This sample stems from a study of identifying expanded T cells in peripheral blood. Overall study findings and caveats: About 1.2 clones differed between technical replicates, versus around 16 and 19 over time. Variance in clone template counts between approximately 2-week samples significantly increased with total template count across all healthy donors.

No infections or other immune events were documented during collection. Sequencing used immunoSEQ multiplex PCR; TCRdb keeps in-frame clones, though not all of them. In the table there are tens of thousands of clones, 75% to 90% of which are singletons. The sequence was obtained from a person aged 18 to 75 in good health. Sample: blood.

The chain's CDR3 is CASSYGGVAYEQYF. CDR3 coding DNA: TGTGCCAGCAGTTACGGAGGGGTGGCCTACGAGCAGTACTTC. The V call is TRBV6-6, the J call TRBJ2-7, with TRBD2 as a possible D gene (6 bases). Germline CDR1 MNHNY, CDR2 SVGAGI (reference sequence). This CDR3 contains 14 residues. With 2 bases removed from V and 2 bases from J, the gap between germline ends came to 10 bases.